This is a list of T cell receptor beta chains from one sample in a study of cytomegalovirus exposure and HLA in healthy donors. Only in-frame clones appear in the TCRdb table, and some are missing; sequencing was by immunoSEQ multiplex PCR. The repertoire holds about 170,000 clones, with 70% to 90% as singletons. The sequencing sample was made of PBMCs. These receptor sequences come from a male donor in good health and CMV-seronegative. Each CDR3 is given with its conserved first and last residue. A D gene is named only where the DNA matches it firmly. Clone size is given for some rows only: seen once, a few or many times, or a class if the clone is expanded.

j_call,v_call,clone_size,d_call,cdr3_nt,cdr3_aa
TRBJ1-6,TRBV7-8,.,TRBD1,TGTGCCAGCAGCTTAGTGTTTAGGGACAGGGGGCAGGGTTCACCCCTCCACTTT,CASSLVFRDRGQGSPLHF
TRBJ2-3,TRBV7-9,.,TRBD2,TGTGCCAGCAGCTTACCCCGCGCTAGCGGGAGCACAGATACGCAGTATTTT,CASSLPRASGSTDTQYF
TRBJ1-6,TRBV9,.,.,TGTGCCAGCAGCGTAGAATTAAAGGGAGATAATTCACCCCTCCACTTT,CASSVELKGDNSPLHF
TRBJ2-2,TRBV29-1,.,TRBD2,TGCAGCGTTGCACTAGCGGGAGCCGGGGAGCTGTTTTTT,CSVALAGAGELFF
TRBJ2-7,TRBV11-1,.,TRBD2,TGTGCCAGCAGCTTAAGCCTAGCGGGACTTTACGAGCAGTACTTC,CASSLSLAGLYEQYF
TRBJ1-4,TRBV28,.,.,TGTGCCAGCAGTTTGCAGGGATCCGCTAATGAAAAACTGTTTTTT,CASSLQGSANEKLFF
TRBJ2-7,TRBV19,.,.,TGTGCCAGTAGTATACAGGGGATCTCCTACGAGCAGTACTTC,CASSIQGISYEQYF
TRBJ1-3,TRBV4-3,.,.,TGCGCCAGCAGCCAAGACAGGGTCCCTGGAAACACCATATATTTT,CASSQDRVPGNTIYF
TRBJ1-2,TRBV6-5,.,TRBD1,TGTGCCAGCAGTCAGACAGGGGGCGCTTCCTATGGCTACCCCTTC,CASSQTGGASYGYPF
TRBJ2-1,TRBV6-6,.,.,TGTGCCAGCAGTTACAGACTCGTGGATGAGCAGTTCTTC,CASSYRLVDEQFF
TRBJ2-7,TRBV29-1,.,.,TGCAGCGTTGAAGACGGGAGCTCCTACGAGCAGTACTTC,CSVEDGSSYEQYF
TRBJ2-5,TRBV27,.,TRBD2,TGTGCCAGCAGTTTTGCCGGCCTAGCGGGCGAGTACTTC,CASSFAGLAGEYF
TRBJ1-5,TRBV19,.,.,TGTGCCAGTAGTATGGCCAGGGGCGGGCCCCAGCATTTT,CASSMARGGPQHF
TRBJ2-5,TRBV13,.,.,TGTGCCAGCAGCTTAGCGGGGGTAGAGACCCAGTACTTC,CASSLAGVETQYF
TRBJ1-2,TRBV6-5,.,TRBD1,TGTGCCAGCAGTTATGACAGGGACTCTGGCTACACCTTC,CASSYDRDSGYTF
TRBJ2-5,TRBV19,.,.,TGTGCCAGTAATCGGGGTGGAGTACAAGAGACCCAGTACTTC,CASNRGGVQETQYF
TRBJ2-7,TRBV30,.,TRBD1,TGTGCCTGGAGTGGAGGGGGCGAGGGCGAGCAGTACTTC,CAWSGGGEGEQYF
TRBJ2-7,TRBV9,.,.,TGTGCCAGCAGCGTCGGGGTCAGGGGACCCTACGAGCAGTACTTC,CASSVGVRGPYEQYF
TRBJ2-3,TRBV19,few,TRBD1,TGTGCCAGTAGTATTGGGACAGGAGCCACAGATACGCAGTATTTT,CASSIGTGATDTQYF
TRBJ2-7,TRBV2,.,TRBD1,TGTGCCAGCAGGGAAAGGGGACAGGCAACCTACGAGCAGTACTTC,CASRERGQATYEQYF
TRBJ2-1,TRBV6-1,.,.,TGTGCCAGCAGCCCAAGCAGGGCCGCAGGGGAGTCTTTCTTC,CASSPSRAAGESFF
TRBJ1-2,TRBV6-5,few,.,TGTGCCAGCAGGGAAGGGGGTGACTATGGCTACACCTTC,CASREGGDYGYTF
TRBJ1-2,TRBV4-3,.,.,TGCGCCAGTAATTACCGGGGTGGGGACTATGGCTACCCCTTC,CASNYRGGDYGYPF
TRBJ2-5,TRBV5-6,once,TRBD2,TGTGCCAGCAGCCCCGGGACTAGCGGGGGGCTTGGAGAGACCCAGTACTTC,CASSPGTSGGLGETQYF
TRBJ2-1,TRBV7-3,.,TRBD2,TGTGCCAGCAGCTTAGAGGCGGGAGGTTCCTACAATGAGCAGTTCTTC,CASSLEAGGSYNEQFF
TRBJ1-5,TRBV5-1,.,TRBD1,TGCGCCAGCAGCGACACAGGGGATGTCAATCAGCCCCAGCATTTT,CASSDTGDVNQPQHF